This entry features one TCR beta chain sequence. The antigen is undetermined. This entry is derived from a study of Ad26.COV2.S vaccination and SARS-CoV-2 variants. The study, taken as a whole, reports: Reports say spike-specific CD8+ and CD4+ T cell responses covered substantial breadth after vaccination. Those who received the vaccine showed greater spike-specific TCR breadth than those given placebo.

Libraries were prepared by immunoSEQ multiplex PCR; TCRdb keeps only in-frame clonotypes and omits some of them. The table shows around 86,000 clones, with roughly 85% occurring only once. V dropped 4 bases and J dropped 0 bases, with 10 bases sitting between them. The CDR3 length is 15 residues. Germline CDR1 and CDR2: MGHRA and YSYEKL. The chain recombines TRBV4-1 with TRBJ1-3; D is unresolved. This receptor was obtained from a human donor who had recovered from COVID-19. The sample was peripheral blood, taken after recovery from COVID-19. DNA for the CDR3: TGCGCCAGCAGCCCCCACACGAGCTCTGGAAACACCATATATTTT. Its translation: CASSPHTSSGNTIYF.